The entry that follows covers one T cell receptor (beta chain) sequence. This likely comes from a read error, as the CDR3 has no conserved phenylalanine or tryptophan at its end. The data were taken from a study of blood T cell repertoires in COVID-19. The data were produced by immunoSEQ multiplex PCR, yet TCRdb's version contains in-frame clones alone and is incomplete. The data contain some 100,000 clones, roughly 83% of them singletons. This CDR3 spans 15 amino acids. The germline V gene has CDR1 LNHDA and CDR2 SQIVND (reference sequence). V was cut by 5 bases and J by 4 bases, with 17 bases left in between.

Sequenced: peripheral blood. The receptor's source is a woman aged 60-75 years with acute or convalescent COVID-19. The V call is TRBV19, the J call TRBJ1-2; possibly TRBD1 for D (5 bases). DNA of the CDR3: TGTGCCAGTAGTGCGGGACCCGGGACGGCCTATGGCTACACCCTC. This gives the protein CASSAGPGTAYGYTL.